Listed below are T cell receptor beta chains from one sample, sequenced in a study of T cell repertoires in cytomegalovirus infection. TCRdb fed the reads into MiXCR, producing one record per CDR3 protein. The profile shows fewer than 300,000 distinct CDR3 sequences, roughly 26% of them singletons. The sequencing input was PBMCs. These receptors all stem from a human donor in good health (CMV status not recorded). Some clones in this sample may be carry-over from other donors' samples. The CDR3 runs from the conserved cysteine through the conserved F or W. Fields, in order: J gene, clone size, V gene, CDR3 protein. The size entry is marked missing in some rows and otherwise reads once, few, many or a size class.

j_call: TRBJ1-5
clone_size: NA
v_call: TRBV24-1
cdr3_aa: CATSNVGALRQPQHF

j_call: TRBJ2-3
clone_size: NA
v_call: TRBV30
cdr3_aa: CAWSVGVSTDTQYF

j_call: TRBJ1-2
clone_size: NA
v_call: TRBV7-2
cdr3_aa: CASSVGVSEGYTF

j_call: TRBJ2-1
clone_size: NA
v_call: TRBV7-2
cdr3_aa: CASSARGIEQFF

j_call: TRBJ1-1
clone_size: NA
v_call: TRBV28
cdr3_aa: CASSFQGHRNTEAFF

j_call: TRBJ2-3
clone_size: few
v_call: TRBV6-4
cdr3_aa: CASSTGGDYNTDTQYF

j_call: TRBJ2-7
clone_size: NA
v_call: TRBV6-2/TRBV6-3
cdr3_aa: CASSYSSSGRGQYF

j_call: TRBJ2-5
clone_size: few
v_call: TRBV19
cdr3_aa: CASSIEGGVEETQYF

j_call: TRBJ1-5
clone_size: many
v_call: TRBV7-2
cdr3_aa: CASSLGTVSNQPQHF

j_call: TRBJ2-7
clone_size: NA
v_call: TRBV11-2
cdr3_aa: CASTPRWGLYEQYF

j_call: TRBJ2-3
clone_size: many
v_call: TRBV7-2
cdr3_aa: CASSLSELTQYF

j_call: TRBJ1-6
clone_size: NA
v_call: TRBV12-3/TRBV12-4
cdr3_aa: CASSLQGYSPLHF

j_call: TRBJ2-1
clone_size: few
v_call: TRBV20-1
cdr3_aa: CSARDPSGRYNEQFF

j_call: TRBJ1-2
clone_size: few
v_call: TRBV18
cdr3_aa: CASSPPGQGNYGYTF

j_call: TRBJ1-5
clone_size: few
v_call: TRBV7-2
cdr3_aa: CASSDRFSGPQHF

j_call: TRBJ2-1
clone_size: NA
v_call: TRBV12-5
cdr3_aa: CASGLALAGGGNEQFF

j_call: TRBJ1-4
clone_size: NA
v_call: TRBV5-1
cdr3_aa: CASSLFGTGLNEKLFF

j_call: TRBJ2-6
clone_size: many
v_call: TRBV12-3/TRBV12-4
cdr3_aa: CASTGYSGANVLTF

j_call: TRBJ2-7
clone_size: once
v_call: TRBV19
cdr3_aa: CASSIVGNSYEQYF

j_call: TRBJ2-6
clone_size: many
v_call: TRBV6-6
cdr3_aa: CASSYWGTGIRSGANVLTF

j_call: TRBJ2-1
clone_size: few
v_call: TRBV11-2
cdr3_aa: CASSLYAGVEPNEQFF

j_call: TRBJ2-1
clone_size: few
v_call: TRBV7-2
cdr3_aa: CASSLSWGSYNEQFF

j_call: TRBJ1-2
clone_size: NA
v_call: TRBV6-6
cdr3_aa: CASSPGGAYGYTF

j_call: TRBJ2-4
clone_size: NA
v_call: TRBV28
cdr3_aa: CASSPQTGENIQYF

j_call: TRBJ2-7
clone_size: NA
v_call: TRBV28
cdr3_aa: CASSLTMMPSYEQYF

j_call: TRBJ1-3
clone_size: NA
v_call: TRBV18
cdr3_aa: CASSPGQATISGNTIYF

j_call: TRBJ2-6
clone_size: NA
v_call: TRBV29-1
cdr3_aa: CSVEARGAGANVLTF

j_call: TRBJ2-7
clone_size: few
v_call: TRBV5-1
cdr3_aa: CASSPGTSDYEQYF